Below are 10 T cell receptor beta chains sequenced from a single sample in a study of blood T cell repertoires in COVID-19 (dated by TCRdb to 2020 to 2022). Receptors were amplified or captured by the immunoSEQ multiplex PCR assay. The source is immuneACCESS, and TCRdb retained only in-frame sequences with V and J called. Part of the clones is not carried over; for the studies checked, unresolved V genes explain less than half of this, and the remainder is unexplained. This sample has a few hundred thousand clones in its table, and roughly 84% of those were observed once. In total, the top ten clones hold 2.5% to 3% of the sample. The specimen was PBMCs or T cells enriched from blood (not recorded which). The receptors shown here come from a woman in her twenties or thirties who had recovered from COVID-19.

For this clone: The junction and the germline gene differ at one end; a read error may be behind it. This sequence joins TRBV5-1 and TRBJ2-1; 8 bases align to TRBD2. The CDR3 has 15 amino acids. Germline CDR1 and CDR2: SGHRS and YFSETQ. The CDR3 sequence is CARSPDGGGFDEQFF. In nucleotides, the CDR3 is TGCGCCCGCAGCCCGGACGGGGGGGGGTTCGATGAGCAGTTCTTC.

CDR3 protein: CASSLPEGWETQYF. In nucleotides, the CDR3 is TGTGCCAGCAGCTTGCCGGAGGGCTGGGAGACCCAGTACTTC. The V and J genes are TRBV5-6 and TRBJ2-5; perhaps TRBD2 as D (6 bases). Trimming removed 1 base from V and 5 bases from J, with 12 bases in between. The length of the CDR3 is 14 residues. Germline V gene sequence: CDR1 SGHDT, CDR2 YYEEEE.

In nucleotides, the CDR3 is TGTGCCAGCAGCGTAGGGACAGGGGATTCCCAGCCCCAGCATTTT. Its translation is CASSVGTGDSQPQHF. The V gene is TRBV9, the J gene TRBJ1-5, with 9 bases matching TRBD1. The CDR3 has 15 amino acids. CDR1 and CDR2 (germline): SGDLS, YYNGEE. J lost 7 bases, V lost 0 bases, and 5 bases had no gene match.

On this clone itself: The same CDR3 is also encoded by other DNA sequences in this sample. The chain uses TRBV19 and TRBJ2-3; TRBD2 is a possible D gene (6 bases). CDR1 is LNHDA, CDR2 SQIVND, per germline (reference sequence). The CDR3 loop spans 14 amino acids. The V end lost 4 bases, the J end lost 0 bases, and 8 bases lay between the germline ends. This chain's CDR3 is CASSTGTSTDTQYF. The CDR3 nucleotides read TGTGCCAGTAGTACCGGGACTAGCACAGATACGCAGTATTTT.

V is TRBV5-1 and J is TRBJ2-7; possible D gene TRBD2, 6 bases. CDR3 length: 14 residues. The ends were cut back, 0 bases at V and 0 bases at J, with 7 bases in the middle. Germline V CDR1 and CDR2: SGHRS, YFSETQ. CDR3 nucleotides: TGCGCCAGCAGCTTGGACGGGGGCTCCTACGAGCAGTACTTC. The encoded protein is CASSLDGGSYEQYF.

The V and J genes are TRBV7-3 and TRBJ2-2; unclear D gene. Per the germline V gene, CDR1 is SGHTA and CDR2 is FQGTGA. The CDR3 is 13 residues long. Between the trimmed V and J ends, which lost 6 bases and 2 bases, there was a span of 7 bases. The CDR3 reads CASRSLNTGELFF. CDR3 nucleotides: TGTGCCAGCAGGTCCCTTAACACCGGGGAGCTGTTTTTT.

The gene calls are TRBV28 and TRBJ1-5, with 8 bases fitting TRBD1. V lost 7 bases and J lost 5; bases outside the gene matches: 7. This CDR3 contains 14 residues. Per germline, CDR1 MDHEN and CDR2 SYDVKM. CDR3 region: CASTPTGEHQPQHF. CDR3 in DNA: TGTGCCAGCACCCCGACAGGGGAACATCAGCCCCAGCATTTT.

V gene TRBV9 combines with J gene TRBJ1-2; unclear D gene. Germline values: CDR1 SGDLS, CDR2 YYNGEE. The CDR3 spans 14 residues. The germline V and J ends were trimmed by 0 bases and 0 bases, with 6 bases remaining between them. The CDR3 nucleotides are TGTGCCAGCAGCGTAGCCCCAGCTAACTATGGCTACACCTTC. It encodes CASSVAPANYGYTF.

The genes are TRBV2 and TRBJ2-3, with a possible D match to TRBD1 (6 bases). CDR1 SNHLY and CDR2 FYNNEI come from the germline V gene. This CDR3 is built from 15 residues. The V and J ends lost 3 bases and 2 bases respectively, with 12 bases between them. CDR3 in amino acids: CASSDPGVATDTQYF. The CDR3 DNA sequence: TGTGCCAGCAGTGATCCAGGGGTAGCCACAGATACGCAGTATTTT. The variable domain in full, with the rest retrieved from reference TRBV2 and TRBJ2-3, is EPEVTQTPSHQVTQMGQEVILRCVPISNHLYFYWYRQILGQKVEFLVSFYNNEISEKSEIFDDQFSVERPDGSNFTLKIRSTKLEDSAMYFCASSDPGVATDTQYFGPGTRLTVL.

J is TRBJ2-5 and V is TRBV29-1; D is possibly TRBD2 (6 bases). The CDR3 runs to 15 residues. V lost 2 bases and J lost 5, with 18 bases in between. Germline V gives CDR1 SQVTM, CDR2 ANQGSEA. In DNA, the CDR3 is TGCAGCGTTGAATTGCTAGCGCGGACCGGGGAGACCCAGTACTTC. The encoded protein is CSVELLARTGETQYF.